This TCR beta chain stems from a study of blood T cells in healthy people across ages (dated by TCRdb to between 2014 and 2017). In terms of the full investigation: In model experiments, roughly one uniquely barcoded TCR beta cDNA molecule per two T cells was captured by template switching. To track age-related changes in TCR beta repertoire diversity, the study relied on deep sequencing normalized with unique cDNA molecular identifiers. The donors were split into four age groups: young (average 16 years), middle-aged (nearly 40), aged (roughly 65) and long-lived (roughly 86). To avoid experimental bias, donors of different ages were distributed randomly across sequencing lanes. For two donors (one aged 18 to 30 and one aged 80 or older), the study analyzed two additional independent replicas of 1 million unique cDNA reads from the same blood draw.

What the authors observed across the whole study: There was a strong correlation between observed TCR beta diversity and the percentage of naive T cells measured by flow cytometry. Estimates of total diversity based on one million sequenced T cells were regarded as lower bounds and as underestimates. Conclusive comparison of naive and antigen-experienced compartments was prevented by the profiling of bulk unsorted PBMCs. The long-lived group showed more naive CD4+ T cells, fewer expanded clones and increased TCR diversity than the aged group, suggesting age selection. Observed TCR beta diversity per million T cells fell roughly linearly with age, and a significant reduction was already apparent by age roughly 40. Donor CMV infection status was unknown, potentially confounding age-related changes in expanded clonotypes.

The donors were some 39 Caucasian individuals from Russia, aged roughly 6 to 100 years, who were systemically healthy. Approximately 11 milliliters of peripheral blood were drawn from each donor into EDTA-treated Vacutainer tubes. PBMCs were isolated by Ficoll-Paque density-gradient centrifugation, with at least 7 million obtained per sample. Trizol reagent was used to extract total RNA from PBMCs, with at least 6 micrograms per sample. The percentages of naive CD45RAhigh/CD27high T cells were determined by flow cytometry on a PBMC aliquot from every donor. The library was made by 5' RACE. The sequencer was an Illumina HiSeq 2500. A second PCR of about 7 to 12 cycles was performed with a sample-barcoded 5' primer and a J-beta primer mix. Each TCR beta cDNA molecule received a unique molecular identifier from a template-switch 5' adaptor carrying 12 random nucleotides. Each sample yielded at least 2.5 million CDR3-containing paired-end reads. First-strand cDNA was synthesized from all RNA with the Mint cDNA synthesis kit, primed by a TRBC-specific oligonucleotide. Following uracil-DNA glycosylase treatment, a first 18-cycle PCR with universal primers M1SS and BC2_uni_R was performed on all cDNA. In the source study's methods: Each sample was normalized by randomly selecting 1 million high-quality reads, each carrying a distinct molecular identifier. Instead of being binned into consensus sequences, reads that shared molecular identifiers were thrown out. CDR3 identification, clonotype clustering and error correction used MiTCR with a Q25 quality threshold and the strictest error-elimination algorithm. A nonparametric unseen species model with Euler transformation was used to estimate lower-bound total TCR beta diversity. The public reads were reanalyzed by TCRdb: fastp trimming at Q25, MiXCR alignment, in-frame beta chains only. Under each unique CDR3 protein, matching rows form one entry showing the most common genes and DNA. These V and J calls originate from TCRdb's pipeline instead of the authors' own analysis. This sample is represented by around 1,100,000 distinct CDR3 sequences; around two fifths of them were singletons. The biggest ten clones account for approximately 14% of the sample.

CDR3 length: 16 amino acids, cysteine to phenylalanine. The kept DNA is CDR3 alone, 48 bases in frame from the first base. Germline trimming amounts to 7 bases on V and 0 bases on J, with 11 as the count of junction bases outside the gene matches. The germline V gene (reference sequence) supplies CDR1 SEHNR and CDR2 FQNEAQ. About this clonotype itself: Its antigen remains undetermined. No base quality values were provided; no much bigger clone lies one nucleotide off.

The V and J genes are TRBV7-9 and TRBJ1-1, and TRBD1 aligns with 7 junction nucleotides. The TCR was taken from a man younger than 30 in good health. Sequencing was performed on blood. The CDR3 protein sequence reads: CASTGPPGQMNTEAFF. The nucleotide sequence is given as TGTGCCAGCACGGGCCCACCGGGACAGATGAACACTGAAGCTTTCTTT.